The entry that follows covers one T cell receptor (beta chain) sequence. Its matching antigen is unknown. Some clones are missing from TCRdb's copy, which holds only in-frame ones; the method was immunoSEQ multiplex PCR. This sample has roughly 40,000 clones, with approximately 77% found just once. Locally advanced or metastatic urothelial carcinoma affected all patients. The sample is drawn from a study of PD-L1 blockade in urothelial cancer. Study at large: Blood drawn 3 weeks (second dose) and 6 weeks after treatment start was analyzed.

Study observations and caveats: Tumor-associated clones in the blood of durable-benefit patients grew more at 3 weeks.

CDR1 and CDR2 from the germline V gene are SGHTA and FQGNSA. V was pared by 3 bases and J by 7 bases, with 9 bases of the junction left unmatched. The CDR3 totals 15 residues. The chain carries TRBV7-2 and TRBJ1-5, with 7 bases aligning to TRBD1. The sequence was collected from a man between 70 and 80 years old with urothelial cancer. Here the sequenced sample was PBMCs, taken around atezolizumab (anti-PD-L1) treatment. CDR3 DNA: TGTGCCAGCAGCTTGCACAGGGGCGGCGGCCAGCCCCAGCATTTT. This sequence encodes CASSLHRGGGQPQHF.